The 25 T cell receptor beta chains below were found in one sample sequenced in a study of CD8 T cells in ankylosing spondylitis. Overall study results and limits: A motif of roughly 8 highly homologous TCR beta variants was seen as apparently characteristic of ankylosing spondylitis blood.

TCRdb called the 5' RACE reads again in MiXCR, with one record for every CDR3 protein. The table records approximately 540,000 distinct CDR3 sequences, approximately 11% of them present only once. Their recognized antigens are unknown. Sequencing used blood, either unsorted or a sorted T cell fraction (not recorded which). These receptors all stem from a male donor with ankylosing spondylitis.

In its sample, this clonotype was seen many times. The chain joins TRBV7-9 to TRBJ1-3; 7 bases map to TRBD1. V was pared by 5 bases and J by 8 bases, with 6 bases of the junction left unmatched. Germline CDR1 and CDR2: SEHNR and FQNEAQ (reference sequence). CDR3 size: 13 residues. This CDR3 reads CASSVDRVDTIYF. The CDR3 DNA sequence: TGTGCCAGCAGCGTCGACAGGGTGGACACCATATATTTT.

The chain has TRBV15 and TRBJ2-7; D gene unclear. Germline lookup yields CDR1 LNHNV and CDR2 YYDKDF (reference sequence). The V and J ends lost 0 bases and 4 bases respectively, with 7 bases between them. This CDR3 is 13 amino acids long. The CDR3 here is CATSRDNGYEQYV. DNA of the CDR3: TGTGCCACCAGCAGAGATAACGGTTACGAGCAGTACGTC.

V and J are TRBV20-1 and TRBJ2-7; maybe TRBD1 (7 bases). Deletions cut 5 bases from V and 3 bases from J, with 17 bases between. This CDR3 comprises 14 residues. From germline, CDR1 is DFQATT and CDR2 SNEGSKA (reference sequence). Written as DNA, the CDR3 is TGCAGTGCTCTAACTCAGGGGGGCGGCTACGAGCAGTACTTC. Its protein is CSALTQGGGYEQYF.

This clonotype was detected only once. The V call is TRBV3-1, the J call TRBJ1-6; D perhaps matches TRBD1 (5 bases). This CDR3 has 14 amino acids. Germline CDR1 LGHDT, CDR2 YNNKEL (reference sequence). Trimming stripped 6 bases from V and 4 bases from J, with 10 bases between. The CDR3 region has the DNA TGTGCCAGCAGGGGCAGGGATTATAATTCACCCCTCCACTTT. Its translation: CASRGRDYNSPLHF.

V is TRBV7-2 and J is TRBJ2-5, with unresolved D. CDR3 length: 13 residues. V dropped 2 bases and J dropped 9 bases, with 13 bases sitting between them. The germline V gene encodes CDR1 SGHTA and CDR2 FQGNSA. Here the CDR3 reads CASSLNSPSSQYF. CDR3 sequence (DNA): TGTGCCAGCAGCTTAAATAGTCCCTCGTCCCAGTACTTC.

For the CDR3, the DNA is TGTGCCACCGGCAGGGGTGGGGAGACCCAGTACTTC. It is translated as CATGRGGETQYF. The gene calls are TRBV3-1 and TRBJ2-5, with D perhaps matching TRBD1 (6 bases). Germline V gives CDR1 LGHDT, CDR2 YNNKEL (reference sequence). The CDR3 is made up of 12 amino acids. V was clipped by 10 bases and J by 5 bases, with 14 bases between them.

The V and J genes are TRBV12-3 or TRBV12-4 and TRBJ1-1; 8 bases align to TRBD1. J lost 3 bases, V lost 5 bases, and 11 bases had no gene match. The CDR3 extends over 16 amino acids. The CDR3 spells CASSPLPGQGYTEAFF. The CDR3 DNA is TGTGCCAGCAGTCCACTCCCTGGACAGGGTTACACTGAAGCTTTCTTT.

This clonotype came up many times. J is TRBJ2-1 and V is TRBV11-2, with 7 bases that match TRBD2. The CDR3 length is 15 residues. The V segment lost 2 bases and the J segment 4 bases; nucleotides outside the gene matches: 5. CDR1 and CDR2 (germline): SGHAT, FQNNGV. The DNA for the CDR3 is TGTGCCAGCAGCTTAATGAGCGGGATGTACAATGAGCAGTTCTTC. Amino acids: CASSLMSGMYNEQFF.

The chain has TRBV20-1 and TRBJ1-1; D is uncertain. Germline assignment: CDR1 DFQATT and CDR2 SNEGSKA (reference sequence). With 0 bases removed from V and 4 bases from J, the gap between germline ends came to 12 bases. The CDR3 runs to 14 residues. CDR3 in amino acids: CSAREGSRVTEAFF. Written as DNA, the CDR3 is TGCAGTGCTAGAGAAGGAAGCCGGGTCACTGAAGCTTTCTTT.

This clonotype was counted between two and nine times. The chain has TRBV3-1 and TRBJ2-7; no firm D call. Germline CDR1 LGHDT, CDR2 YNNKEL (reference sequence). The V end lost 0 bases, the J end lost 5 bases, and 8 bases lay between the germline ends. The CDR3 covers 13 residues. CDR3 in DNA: TGTGCCAGCAGCCAAGAGATACAAAACGAGCAGTACTTC. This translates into CASSQEIQNEQYF.

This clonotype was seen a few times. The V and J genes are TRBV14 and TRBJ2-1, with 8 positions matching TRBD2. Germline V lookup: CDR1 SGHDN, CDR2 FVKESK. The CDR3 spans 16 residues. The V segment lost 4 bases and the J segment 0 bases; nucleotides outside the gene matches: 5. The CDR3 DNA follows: TGTGCCAGCAGCCCTATAGCGGGGAGCTCCTACAATGAGCAGTTCTTC. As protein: CASSPIAGSSYNEQFF. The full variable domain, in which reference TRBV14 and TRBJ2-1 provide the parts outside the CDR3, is EAGVTQFPSHSVIEKGQTVTLRCDPISGHDNLYWYRRVMGKEIKFLLHFVKESKQDESGMPNNRFLAERTGGTYSTLKVQPAELEDSGVYFCASSPIAGSSYNEQFFGPGTRLTVL.

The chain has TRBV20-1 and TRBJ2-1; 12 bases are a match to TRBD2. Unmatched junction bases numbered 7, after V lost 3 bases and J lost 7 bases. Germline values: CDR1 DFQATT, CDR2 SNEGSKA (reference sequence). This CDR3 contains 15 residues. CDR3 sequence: CSASPGLAGRNEQFF. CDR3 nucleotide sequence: TGCAGTGCTAGCCCGGGACTAGCGGGCCGAAATGAGCAGTTCTTC.

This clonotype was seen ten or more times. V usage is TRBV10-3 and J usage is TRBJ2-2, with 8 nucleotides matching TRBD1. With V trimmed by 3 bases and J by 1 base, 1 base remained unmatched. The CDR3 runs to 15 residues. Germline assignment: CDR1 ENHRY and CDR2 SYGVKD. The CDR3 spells CAISDGQGNTGELFF. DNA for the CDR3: TGTGCCATCAGTGACGGACAGGGGAACACCGGGGAGCTGTTTTTT.

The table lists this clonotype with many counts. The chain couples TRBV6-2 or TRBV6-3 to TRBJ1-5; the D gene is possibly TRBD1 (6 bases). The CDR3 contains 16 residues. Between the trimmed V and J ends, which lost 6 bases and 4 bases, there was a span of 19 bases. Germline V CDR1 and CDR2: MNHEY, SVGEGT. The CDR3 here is CASRHRDSDPNQPQHF. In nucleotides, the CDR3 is TGTGCCAGCAGGCACAGGGATTCGGACCCAAATCAGCCCCAGCATTTT.

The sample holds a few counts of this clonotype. In nucleotides, the CDR3 is TGCGCCAGCAGCGCAGGGACTTTTCAAGATACGCAGTATTTT. Amino acid sequence: CASSAGTFQDTQYF. The rearrangement joins TRBV5-1 to TRBJ2-3, with D maybe TRBD2 (6 bases). The CDR3 loop spans 14 amino acids. CDR1 SGHRS and CDR2 YFSETQ come from the germline V gene. V lost 4 bases, J lost 5 bases, and 14 bases lay in between.

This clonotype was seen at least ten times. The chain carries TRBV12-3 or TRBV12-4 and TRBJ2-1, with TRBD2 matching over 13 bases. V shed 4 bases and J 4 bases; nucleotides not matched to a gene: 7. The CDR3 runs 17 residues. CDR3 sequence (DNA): TGTGCCAGCAGTTCACACGGGACTAGCGGGATTTACAATGAGCAGTTCTTC. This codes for CASSSHGTSGIYNEQFF.

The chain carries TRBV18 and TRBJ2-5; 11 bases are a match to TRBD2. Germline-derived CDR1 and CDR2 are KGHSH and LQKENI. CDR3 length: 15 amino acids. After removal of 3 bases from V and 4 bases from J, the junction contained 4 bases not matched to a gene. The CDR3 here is CASSPYGTSGETQYF. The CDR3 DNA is TGTGCCAGCTCACCTTACGGGACTAGCGGAGAGACCCAGTACTTC.

In DNA form, the CDR3 reads TGCAGTGCTGATCGCCGAACGGGAGAGGGAGATACGCAGTATTTT. Translation gives CSADRRTGEGDTQYF. The rearrangement links TRBV20-1 to TRBJ2-3, with a possible D match to TRBD2 (6 bases). The germline V and J ends were trimmed by 5 bases and 5 bases, with 20 bases remaining between them. From germline, CDR1 is DFQATT and CDR2 SNEGSKA (reference sequence). The CDR3 runs to 15 residues.

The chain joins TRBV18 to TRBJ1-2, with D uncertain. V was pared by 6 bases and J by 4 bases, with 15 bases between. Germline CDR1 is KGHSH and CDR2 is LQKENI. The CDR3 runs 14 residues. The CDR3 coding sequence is TGTGCCAGCTCGAGAGCGGCTTACGGCTATGGCTACACCTTC. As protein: CASSRAAYGYGYTF.

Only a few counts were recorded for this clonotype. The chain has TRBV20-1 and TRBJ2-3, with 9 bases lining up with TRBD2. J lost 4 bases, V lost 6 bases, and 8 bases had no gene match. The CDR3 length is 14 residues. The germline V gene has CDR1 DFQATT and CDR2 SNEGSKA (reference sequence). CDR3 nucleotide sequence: TGCAGTGCCTTTACTAGCGGGTATCCAGATACGCAGTATTTT. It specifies CSAFTSGYPDTQYF.

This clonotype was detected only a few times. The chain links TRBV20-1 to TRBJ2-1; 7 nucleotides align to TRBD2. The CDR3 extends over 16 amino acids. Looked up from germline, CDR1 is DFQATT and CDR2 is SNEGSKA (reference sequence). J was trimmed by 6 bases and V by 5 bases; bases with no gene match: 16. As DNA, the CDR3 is TGCAGTGCTGCCTACGTCGGCGGGAGATCCGCCAATGAGCAGTTCTTC. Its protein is CSAAYVGGRSANEQFF.

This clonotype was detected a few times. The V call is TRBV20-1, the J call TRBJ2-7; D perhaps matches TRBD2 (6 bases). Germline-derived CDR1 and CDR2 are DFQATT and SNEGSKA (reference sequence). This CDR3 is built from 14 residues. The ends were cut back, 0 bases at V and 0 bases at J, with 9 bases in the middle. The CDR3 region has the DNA TGCAGTGCTAGAGATCTCGGGAGCTCCTACGAGCAGTACTTC. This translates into CSARDLGSSYEQYF.

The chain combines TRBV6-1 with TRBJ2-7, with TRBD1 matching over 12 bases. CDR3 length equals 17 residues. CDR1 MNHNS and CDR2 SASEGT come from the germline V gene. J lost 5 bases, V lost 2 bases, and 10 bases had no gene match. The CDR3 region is CASSESLGQGAVDEQYV. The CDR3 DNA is TGTGCCAGCAGTGAAAGTTTGGGACAGGGGGCTGTGGACGAGCAGTACGTC.

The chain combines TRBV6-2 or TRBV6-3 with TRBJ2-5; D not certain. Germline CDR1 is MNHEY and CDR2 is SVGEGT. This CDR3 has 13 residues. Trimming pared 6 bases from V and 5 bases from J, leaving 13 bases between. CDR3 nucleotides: TGTGCCAGCAGCACGAGGCGTTTGGAGACCCAGTACTTC. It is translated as CASSTRRLETQYF.

Here the CDR3 DNA reads TGTGCCAGCAGCGGTGTTCGGGACAGCAATCAGCCCCAGCATTTT. This translates into CASSGVRDSNQPQHF. This chain connects TRBV21-1 to TRBJ1-5; the table calls TRBD1, which could not be checked here. TRBV21-1 is assigned pseudogene status. CDR3 length: 15 residues.